The rows below give T cell receptor beta chains drawn from one sample of a study of T cells after yellow fever vaccination. TCRdb reanalysed the 5' RACE reads using MiXCR and keeps one entry per CDR3 protein. There are 350,000 or so distinct CDR3 sequences in the sample; roughly 8.6% occur only once, and 17% lies in the top ten. The sequenced sample was PBMCs, obtained about 49 days after the first yellow fever vaccination. These receptors were taken from a man between 18 and 29 years old who received the YFV17D yellow fever vaccine. CDR3s include the opening cysteine and the closing phenylalanine or tryptophan. The order of the fields is V gene, D gene, J gene, clone size, CDR3 DNA, CDR3 protein. A D gene is named only where the DNA matches it firmly. Not all rows give a size; the values are once, few, many and, for expanded clones, a class.

>TRBV5-1|-|TRBJ1-2|-
TGCGCCAGCAGCTTTAGCGCAGGGTTGGGGGATGGCTACACCTTC
CASSFSAGLGDGYTF
>TRBV10-3|TRBD1|TRBJ2-5|few
TGTGCCATCAGAACCGGGACAGGGGAGGAGACCCAGTACTTC
CAIRTGTGEETQYF
>TRBV5-5|-|TRBJ1-6|many
TGTGCCAGCAGCTTGGAACAGATACATAATTCACCCCTCCACTTT
CASSLEQIHNSPLHF
>TRBV7-8|-|TRBJ1-6|few
TGTGCCAGCAGCTTACCAAGCCCTAATTCACCCCTCCACTTT
CASSLPSPNSPLHF
>TRBV29-1|-|TRBJ1-5|-
TGCAGCGCACCCCGAGGACACGACCGAGGCAATCAGCCCCAGCATTTT
CSAPRGHDRGNQPQHF
>TRBV5-1|TRBD1|TRBJ2-5|few
TGCGCCAGCAGCGGACAGGGTCCCCAAGAGACCCAGTACTTC
CASSGQGPQETQYF
>TRBV18|-|TRBJ1-1|-
TGTGCCAGCTCAGAAAGTAGGAACACTGAAGCTTTCTTT
CASSESRNTEAFF
>TRBV5-4|-|TRBJ1-6|-
TGTGCCAGCAGGGAGGACCCCACCTATAATTCACCCCTCCACTTT
CASREDPTYNSPLHF
>TRBV12-3/TRBV12-4|TRBD2|TRBJ2-7|few
TGTGCCAGCAGTAGATCTAGCGGGGGCAGGGAGCAGTACTTC
CASSRSSGGREQYF
>TRBV29-1|TRBD1|TRBJ2-7|few
TGCAGCGTCGAGGGGGACAGGGGGCTCGAGCAGTACTTC
CSVEGDRGLEQYF
>TRBV20-1|TRBD1|TRBJ1-1|-
TGCAGTGCTCCCGCTCCGGGACAGCAAGCTTTCTTT
CSAPAPGQQAFF
>TRBV27|-|TRBJ1-1|few
TGTGCCAGCACCGCCACCCGACGGTCGAACACTGAAGCTTTCTTT
CASTATRRSNTEAFF
>TRBV6-5|TRBD1|TRBJ2-4|many
TGTGCCAGCAGTTCCCCGGGACAGGGCAAAAACATTCAGTACTTC
CASSSPGQGKNIQYF
>TRBV5-6|TRBD2|TRBJ2-1|few
TGTGCCAGCAGCTTTAGCGGGGGGGCTGAAGAGCAGTTCTTC
CASSFSGGAEEQFF